In its sample, the clone carrying this TCR beta chain was seen a few times. The antigen remains unidentified. In nominal health when sampled, donors likely had unrecorded immune exposures nonetheless. In the PCR, 60 Vbeta and 13 Jbeta primers were used. Only in-frame clones appear in the TCRdb table, and some are missing; sequencing was by immunoSEQ multiplex PCR. This table holds 46,000 or so clones, roughly 60% found once. The record originates from a study of cytomegalovirus exposure and HLA in healthy donors. Study at large: Of some 410 genotyped donors, more than 75% grouped in the Caucasian-associated ancestry cluster. Whole-study findings and limits: A later analysis found TCR association rates differed by HLA locus, highest for DRB1 and lowest for HLA-C. Apart from CMV serostatus, no immune exposure information was available.

Unmatched junction bases numbered 5, after V lost 4 bases and J lost 5 bases. In germline, CDR1 is SGHRS, CDR2 YFSETQ. The CDR3 loop spans 13 amino acids. The source is a man aged 60 to 75 in good health and CMV-seropositive. Specimen: PBMCs. This chain joins TRBV5-1 and TRBJ1-1, with TRBD1 matching 7 bases. CDR3 DNA sequence: TGCGCCAGCAGCCTGACAGGGAGAACTGAAGCTTTCTTT. This encodes CASSLTGRTEAFF.